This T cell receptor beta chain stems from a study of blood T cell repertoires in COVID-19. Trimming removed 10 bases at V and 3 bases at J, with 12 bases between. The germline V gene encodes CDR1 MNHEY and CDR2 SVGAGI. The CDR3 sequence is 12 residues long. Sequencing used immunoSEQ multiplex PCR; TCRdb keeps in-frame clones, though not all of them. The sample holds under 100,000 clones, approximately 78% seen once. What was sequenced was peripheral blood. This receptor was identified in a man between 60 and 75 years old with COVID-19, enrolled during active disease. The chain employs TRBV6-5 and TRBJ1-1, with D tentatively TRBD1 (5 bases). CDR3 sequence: CAIGGDHTEAFF. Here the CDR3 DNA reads TGTGCCATCGGAGGGGACCACACTGAAGCTTTCTTT.